The 19 T cell receptor beta chains given below trace back to one sample, sequenced in a study of blood T cells in healthy people across ages. Primers used in a second PCR of roughly 6 to 11 cycles were a sample-barcoded 5' primer and a J-beta primer mix. TCRdb re-called the 5' RACE reads with MiXCR, one entry per CDR3 protein. The sample carries 1.5 million to 2 million distinct CDR3 sequences, roughly 50% recorded once. Specimen: blood. The receptors were sampled from a woman aged 40 to 49 in good health.

The chain has TRBV6-2 or TRBV6-3 and TRBJ2-7, with a weak D call TRBD2 (6 bases). CDR3 length: 13 residues. V lost 6 bases and J lost 4, with 13 bases in between. Per germline, CDR1 MNHEY and CDR2 SVGEGT. CDR3 in amino acids: CASSHGGEYEQYF. Written as DNA, the CDR3 is TGTGCCAGCAGCCACGGGGGTGAGTACGAGCAGTACTTC.

This clonotype was observed a handful of times. J is TRBJ2-1 and V is TRBV6-1; D not resolved. Germline lookup yields CDR1 MNHNS and CDR2 SASEGT. The V gene lost 5 bases and the J gene lost 5 bases, with 22 bases spanning the gap. CDR3 size: 17 residues. CDR3 sequence reads: CASSTLLLVGLHNEQFF. As DNA, the CDR3 is TGTGCCAGCAGTACCCTCTTATTAGTAGGGCTCCACAATGAGCAGTTCTTC.

This clonotype was seen a handful of times. The chain joins TRBV4-1 to TRBJ1-4; a possible D gene is TRBD1 (5 bases). Germline CDR1 reads MGHRA; CDR2 reads YSYEKL. CDR3 length: 16 residues. V was trimmed by 5 bases and J by 5 bases, leaving 18 bases between them. The CDR3 DNA sequence: TGCGCCAGCAGCTCAGCGCTAGGGGAAGGGAATGAAAAACTGTTTTTT. Translation: CASSSALGEGNEKLFF.

The chain links TRBV7-8 to TRBJ2-4; the D is unclear. V lost 0 bases and J lost 7, with 7 bases in between. The germline V gene encodes CDR1 SGHVS and CDR2 FQNEAQ. The CDR3 covers 13 residues. The CDR3 DNA follows: TGTGCCAGCAGCTTAGCCCCCGGGAACATTCAGTACTTC. It translates to CASSLAPGNIQYF.

This clonotype has only a few counts. The chain combines TRBV28 with TRBJ1-6; D is undetermined. CDR1 is MDHEN and CDR2 is SYDVKM in the germline V gene. Trimming pared 3 bases from V and 4 bases from J, leaving 16 bases between. This CDR3 is 17 amino acids long. This CDR3 is CASSFGGYSFYNSPLHF. DNA for the CDR3: TGTGCCAGCAGTTTCGGCGGATATTCCTTTTATAATTCACCCCTCCACTTT.

This clonotype occurred a few times. The chain links TRBV4-3 to TRBJ2-3; D is undetermined. Trimming left V 0 bases short and J 0 bases short, with 4 bases between. The CDR3 runs 14 residues. Germline CDR1 reads LGHNA; CDR2 reads YSLEER. The CDR3 region is CASSQDFSTDTQYF. Written as DNA, the CDR3 is TGCGCCAGCAGCCAAGATTTTAGCACAGATACGCAGTATTTT.

V and J are TRBV7-9 and TRBJ1-2; no reliable D call. Germline values: CDR1 SEHNR, CDR2 FQNEAQ (reference sequence). Between the trimmed V and J ends, which lost 5 bases and 4 bases, there was a span of 17 bases. CDR3 size: 15 residues. The CDR3 reads CASSPGPLARYGYTF. CDR3 DNA sequence: TGTGCCAGCAGCCCTGGACCTCTCGCACGCTATGGCTACACCTTC. The whole variable domain, remainder taken from reference TRBV7-9 and TRBJ1-2, is DTGVSQNPRHKITKRGQNVTFRCDPISEHNRLYWYRQTLGQGPEFLTYFQNEAQLEKSRLLSDRFSAERPKGSFSTLEIQRTEQGDSAMYLCASSPGPLARYGYTFGSGTRLTVV.

This clonotype was seen only a few times. This rearrangement joins TRBV7-2 to TRBJ1-2; no clear D gene. V gave up 3 bases and J gave up 7 bases, with 15 bases separating them. Germline CDR1 SGHTA, CDR2 FQGNSA. This CDR3 has 14 residues. For the CDR3, the DNA is TGTGCCAGCAGCTTTGGCGGATCCACCTTTGGCTACACCTTC. Translated, it gives CASSFGGSTFGYTF.

A single count supports this clonotype. The chain has TRBV6-2 or TRBV6-3 and TRBJ1-2, with unresolved D. The CDR3 has 14 residues. Germline assignment: CDR1 MNHEY and CDR2 SVGEGT. V was shortened by 5 bases and J by 4 bases, with 14 bases between the two germline ends. The CDR3 bases are TGTGCCAGCAGTCCTCCTGTGCAGACCTATGGCTACACCTTC. Protein product: CASSPPVQTYGYTF.

The chain joins TRBV6-5 to TRBJ2-1; TRBD2 matches at 7 bases. The J segment lost 3 bases and the V segment lost 0 bases, leaving 5 bases of the junction unmatched. The CDR3 has 16 amino acids. CDR1 is MNHEY, CDR2 SVGAGI, per germline. CDR3 sequence: CASSYSREVYYNEQFF. The CDR3 DNA follows: TGTGCCAGCAGTTACTCCCGGGAGGTATACTACAATGAGCAGTTCTTC.

This chain joins TRBV15 and TRBJ2-1, with 11 bases identical to TRBD1. V trimming: 8 bases; J trimming: 7 bases; junction bases outside the gene matches: 10. CDR1 is LNHNV, CDR2 YYDKDF, per germline (reference sequence). The CDR3 is 15 residues long. The DNA for the CDR3 is TGTGCCACCTTACCCGGGACAGGGGGATCTAATGAGCAGTTCTTC. Its protein product is CATLPGTGGSNEQFF. Combining the CDR3 with reference TRBV15 and TRBJ2-1 gives the whole variable domain DAMVIQNPRYQVTQFGKPVTLSCSQTLNHNVMYWYQQKSSQAPKLLFHYYDKDFNNEADTPDNFQSRRPNTSFCFLDIRSPGLGDTAMYLCATLPGTGGSNEQFFGPGTRLTVL.

The gene calls are TRBV29-1 and TRBJ1-2; D unclear. The CDR3 spans 11 residues. V was shortened by 5 bases and J by 4 bases, with 8 bases between the two germline ends. Germline lookup yields CDR1 SQVTM and CDR2 ANQGSEA. The CDR3 nucleotides read TGCAGCGTTAAGGAATCCTATGGCTACACCTTC. As protein: CSVKESYGYTF.

On this clonotype itself: A junction boundary mismatches the germline segment, possibly from a read error. V usage is TRBV9 and J usage is TRBJ2-1; 8 positions match TRBD2. There are 15 residues in the CDR3. CDR1 and CDR2 (germline): SGDLS, YYNGEE. Written as DNA, the CDR3 is TGCGCCAGCAGCGTAGCCGGGGGGGCCTTAAATGAGCAGTTCTTC. It encodes CASSVAGGALNEQFF. The full variable domain, completed using reference TRBV9 and TRBJ2-1, is DSGVTQTPKHLITATGQRVTLRCSPRSGDLSVYWYQQSLDQGLQFLIQYYNGEERAKGNILERFSAQQFPDLHSELNLSSLELGDSALYFCASSVAGGALNEQFFGPGTRLTVL.

A remark on this clonotype: An end of the junction differs from the germline gene, which may be a read error. The chain joins TRBV10-3 to TRBJ2-5, with D possibly being TRBD1 (5 bases). CDR1 and CDR2 from the germline V gene are ENHRY and SYGVKD. The CDR3 loop spans 16 amino acids. CDR3 nucleotide sequence: TGTGCAATCAGTGAAGGCTCGACAGCGTACCAAGAGACCCAGTACTTC. This sequence encodes CAISEGSTAYQETQYF.

This clonotype occurred a few times. This chain connects TRBV7-3 to TRBJ2-1; 8 nucleotides match TRBD1. The CDR3 has 15 amino acids. The V gene end was trimmed by 4 bases and the J gene end by 9 bases; junction bases not matched to a gene: 11. Germline lookup yields CDR1 SGHTA and CDR2 FQGTGA. CDR3 sequence reads: CASSSNPGQVTEQFF. The CDR3 DNA reads TGTGCCAGCAGCTCCAATCCGGGACAGGTCACTGAGCAGTTCTTC.

The V and J genes are TRBV29-1 and TRBJ2-2, with unresolved D. There are 12 residues in the CDR3. V was shortened by 3 bases and J by 3 bases, with 5 bases between the two germline ends. CDR1 is SQVTM, CDR2 ANQGSEA, per germline. CDR3 region: CSVDGDTGELFF. The CDR3 DNA sequence: TGCAGCGTTGATGGTGACACCGGGGAGCTGTTTTTT.

V is TRBV28 and J is TRBJ2-1; 8 bases agree with TRBD2. CDR3 length: 13 amino acids. The germline V gene has CDR1 MDHEN and CDR2 SYDVKM. Trimming at V came to 6 bases and at J to 6 bases, leaving 4 bases not matched to a gene. In DNA, the CDR3 is TGTGCCAGCAGGAGGCGGGGGGCCAATGAGCAGTTCTTC. Translated, it gives CASRRRGANEQFF.

This chain connects TRBV20-1 to TRBJ2-3, with a possible D match to TRBD2 (6 bases). CDR1 is DFQATT, CDR2 SNEGSKA, per germline (reference sequence). CDR3 length: 12 residues. V shed 3 bases and J shed 6 bases, with 10 bases lying between them. The CDR3 here is CSARWRGDTQYF. The CDR3 bases are TGCAGTGCTAGGTGGCGGGGCGATACGCAGTATTTT.

V and J are TRBV7-9 and TRBJ2-1; unclear D gene. Trimming stripped 11 bases from V and 1 base from J, with 12 bases between. CDR3 length equals 13 residues. Looked up from germline, CDR1 is SEHNR and CDR2 is FQNEAQ (reference sequence). For the CDR3, the DNA is TGTGCCCCAGAATTGTCGTCCTACAATGAGCAGTTCTTC. Translated, it gives CAPELSSYNEQFF.